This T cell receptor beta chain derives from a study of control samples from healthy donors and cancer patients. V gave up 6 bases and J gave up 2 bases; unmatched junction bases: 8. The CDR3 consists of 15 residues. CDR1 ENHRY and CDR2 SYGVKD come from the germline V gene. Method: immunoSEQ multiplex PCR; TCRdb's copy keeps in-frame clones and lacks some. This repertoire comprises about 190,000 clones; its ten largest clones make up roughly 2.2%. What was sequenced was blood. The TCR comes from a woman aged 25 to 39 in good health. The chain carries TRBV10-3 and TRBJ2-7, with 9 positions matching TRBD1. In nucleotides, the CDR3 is TGTGCCATCAGAGAGGGACAGGGCCTTACCTACGAGCAGTACTTC. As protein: CAIREGQGLTYEQYF.